This TCR beta chain comes out of a study of CXCR3-negative and CXCR3-positive naive CD8 T cells. Overall study results and limits: Freshly isolated PBMCs were used in most assays, given partial CXCR3 loss after freezing.

This CDR3 spans 15 amino acids. The germline CDR1 and CDR2 sequences are MDHEN and SYDVKM. For this clonotype: Its antigen is currently unknown.

TRB cDNA libraries were made by UMI-labeled 5' RACE. TCRdb reprocessed the 5' RACE reads and reports one entry per CDR3 protein, with no DNA. The data show 46,000 or so distinct CDR3 sequences, and the top ten clones hold 1.6%. This TCR came from a human donor in good health. Some clones in this sample may be carry-over from other donors' samples. The chain uses TRBV28 and TRBJ2-4; TCRdb picks TRBD2, but there is no DNA to check that call. Sequencing was carried out using naive CXCR3- CD8+ T cells from blood. Subset: CD45RO-CCR7+CD27+CD95- naive CD8+ T cells lacking CXCR3 (TNR3-). This chain's CDR3 is CASKGAGTTKNIQYF. Full variable domain (rest looked up from reference TRBV28 and TRBJ2-4): DVKVTQSSRYLVKRTGEKVFLECVQDMDHENMFWYRQDPGLGLRLIYFSYDVKMKEKGDIPEGYSVSREKKERFSLILESASTNQTSMYLCASKGAGTTKNIQYFGAGTRLSVL.